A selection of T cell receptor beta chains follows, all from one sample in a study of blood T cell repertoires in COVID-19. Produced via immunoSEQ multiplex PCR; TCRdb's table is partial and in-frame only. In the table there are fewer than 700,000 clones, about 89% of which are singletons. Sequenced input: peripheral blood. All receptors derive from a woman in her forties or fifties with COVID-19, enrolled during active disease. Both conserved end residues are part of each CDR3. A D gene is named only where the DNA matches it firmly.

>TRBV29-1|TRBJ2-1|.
CSVRNRYNNEQFF
TGCAGCGTTCGTAACAGATACAACAATGAGCAGTTCTTC
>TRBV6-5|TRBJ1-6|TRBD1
CASTSGTENSPLHF
TGTGCCAGCACCTCCGGGACAGAAAATTCACCCCTCCACTTT
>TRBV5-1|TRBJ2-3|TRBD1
CASSPTGGADTQYF
TGCGCCAGCAGCCCGACAGGGGGGGCGGATACGCAGTATTTT
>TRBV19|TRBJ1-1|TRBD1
CASSIPGHRGGEAFF
TGTGCCAGTAGTATCCCGGGTCACAGGGGTGGTGAAGCTTTCTTT
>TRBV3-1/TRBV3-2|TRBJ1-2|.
CASSQVGRGGYTF
TGTGCCAGCAGCCAAGTAGGCCGGGGAGGCTACACCTTC
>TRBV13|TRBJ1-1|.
CASSLDRAVTEAFF
TGTGCCAGCAGCTTAGACAGGGCCGTCACTGAAGCTTTCTTT
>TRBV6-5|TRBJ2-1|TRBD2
CASGPGLAVYNEQFF
TGTGCCAGCGGTCCGGGACTAGCGGTTTACAATGAGCAGTTCTTC
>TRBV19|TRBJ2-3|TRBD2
CASSIVGAGEGADTQYF
TGTGCCAGTAGTATAGTGGGAGCGGGGGAAGGCGCAGATACGCAGTATTTT
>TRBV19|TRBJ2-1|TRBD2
CASSSLAGEDNEQFF
TGTGCCAGTAGTAGCCTAGCGGGGGAGGACAATGAGCAGTTCTTC
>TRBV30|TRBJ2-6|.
CAWRRSGANVLTF
TGTGCCTGGAGGCGGTCTGGGGCCAACGTCCTGACTTTC
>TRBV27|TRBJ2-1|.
CASSSPGHRVYNEQFF
TGTGCCAGCAGTTCCCCTGGACATAGAGTCTACAATGAGCAGTTCTTC
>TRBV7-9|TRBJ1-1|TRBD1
CASSLGTGEAFF
TGTGCCAGCAGCTTAGGGACAGGGGAAGCTTTCTTT
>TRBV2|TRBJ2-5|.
CASSIKGGLGETQYF
TGTGCCAGCAGTATTAAAGGAGGGTTGGGGGAGACCCAGTACTTC